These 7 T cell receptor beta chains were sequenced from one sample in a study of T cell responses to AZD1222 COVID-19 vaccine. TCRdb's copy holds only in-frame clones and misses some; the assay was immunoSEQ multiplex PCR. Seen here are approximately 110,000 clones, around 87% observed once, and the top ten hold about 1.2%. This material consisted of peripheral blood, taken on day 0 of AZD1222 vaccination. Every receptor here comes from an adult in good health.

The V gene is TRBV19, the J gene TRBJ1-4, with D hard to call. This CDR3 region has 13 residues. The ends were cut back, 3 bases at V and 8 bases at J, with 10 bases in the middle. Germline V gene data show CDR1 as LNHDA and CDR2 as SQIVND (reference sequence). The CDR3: CASSIHFGEKLFF. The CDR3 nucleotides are TGTGCCAGTAGTATCCATTTTGGGGAAAAACTGTTTTTT.

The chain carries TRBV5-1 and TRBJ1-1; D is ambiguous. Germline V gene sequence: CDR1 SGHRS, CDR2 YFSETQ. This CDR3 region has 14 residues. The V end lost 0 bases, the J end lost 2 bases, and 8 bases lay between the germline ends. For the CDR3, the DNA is TGCGCCAGCAGCTTGGGACGGGGAAACACTGAAGCTTTCTTT. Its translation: CASSLGRGNTEAFF.

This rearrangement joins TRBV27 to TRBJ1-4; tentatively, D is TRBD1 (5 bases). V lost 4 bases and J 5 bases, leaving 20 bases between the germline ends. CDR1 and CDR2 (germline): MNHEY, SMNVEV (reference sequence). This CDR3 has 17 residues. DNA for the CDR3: TGTGCCAGCAGTTCCACCATTGTGACAGCACGAAATGAAAAACTGTTTTTT. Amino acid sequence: CASSSTIVTARNEKLFF. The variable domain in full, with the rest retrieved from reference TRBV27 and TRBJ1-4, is EAQVTQNPRYLITVTGKKLTVTCSQNMNHEYMSWYRQDPGLGLRQIYYSMNVEVTDKGDVPEGYKVSRKEKRNFPLILESPSPNQTSLYFCASSSTIVTARNEKLFFGSGTQLSVL.

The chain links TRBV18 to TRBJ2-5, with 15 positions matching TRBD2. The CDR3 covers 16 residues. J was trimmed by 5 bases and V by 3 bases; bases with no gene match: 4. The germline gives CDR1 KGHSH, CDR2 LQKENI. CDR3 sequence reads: CASSPGLAGGMETQYF. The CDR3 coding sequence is TGTGCCAGCTCACCGGGACTAGCGGGGGGAATGGAGACCCAGTACTTC. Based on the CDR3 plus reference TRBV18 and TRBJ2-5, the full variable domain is NAGVMQNPRHLVRRRGQEARLRCSPMKGHSHVYWYRQLPEEGLKFMVYLQKENIIDESGMPKERFSAEFPKEGPSILRIQQVVRGDSAAYFCASSPGLAGGMETQYFGPGTRLLVL.

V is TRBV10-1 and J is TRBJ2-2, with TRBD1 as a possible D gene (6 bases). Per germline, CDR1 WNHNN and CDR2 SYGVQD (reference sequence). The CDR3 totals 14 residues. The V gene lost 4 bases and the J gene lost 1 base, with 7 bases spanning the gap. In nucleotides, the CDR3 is TGCGCCAGCAGTGCGGACAGGAACACCGGGGAGCTGTTTTTT. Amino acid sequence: CASSADRNTGELFF.

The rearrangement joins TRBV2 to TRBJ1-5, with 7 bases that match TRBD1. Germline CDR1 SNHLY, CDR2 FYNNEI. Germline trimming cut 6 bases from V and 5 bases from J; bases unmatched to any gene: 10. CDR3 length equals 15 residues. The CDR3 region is CASRAGGGRHQPQHF. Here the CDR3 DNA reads TGTGCCAGCAGGGCCGGAGGGGGCCGCCATCAGCCCCAGCATTTT.

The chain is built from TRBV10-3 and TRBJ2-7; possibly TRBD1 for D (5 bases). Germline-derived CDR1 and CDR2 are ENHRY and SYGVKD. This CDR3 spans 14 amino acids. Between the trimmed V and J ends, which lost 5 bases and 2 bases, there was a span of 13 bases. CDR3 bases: TGTGCCATCAGTTTAGACAGAGAGGCCTACGAGCAGTACTTC. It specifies CAISLDREAYEQYF.